This paragraph reports one T cell receptor beta chain. Its antigen is unknown. V lost 0 bases to trimming and J lost 6 bases, with 5 bases between them. The CDR3 extends over 13 amino acids. CDR1 and CDR2 (germline): SGHTA, FQGTGA. The data originate from a study of cytomegalovirus exposure and HLA in healthy donors. Study context: Earlier, approximately 180 million T cells were analyzed, and about 120 million unique TCR beta sequences were found among them. Study-wide findings and caveats: Accurate prediction of most subjects' HLA-A and HLA-B alleles from TCR beta sequences was reported.

Primers: 60 Vbeta forward and 13 Jbeta reverse. Assay used: immunoSEQ multiplex PCR; TCRdb lists only in-frame clones, some missing. The sample lists approximately 220,000 clones, about 80% occurring once. Donors were ostensibly healthy at sampling, although undocumented immune exposures were probable. This chain links TRBV7-3 with TRBJ2-2, with D hard to call. The specimen was PBMCs. This receptor was identified in a man aged 35 to 55 in good health and CMV-seropositive. For the CDR3, the DNA is TGTGCCAGCAGCTTAACGGCCCCCGGGGAGCTGTTTTTT. It codes for CASSLTAPGELFF.